This TCR beta chain was sequenced during a study of blood T cell repertoires in COVID-19. Across the study: Samples representing acute and convalescent COVID-19 were sourced from the United States, Italy and Spain. Sample material is recorded as cDNA or gDNA derived from T cells, B-cell-depleted T cells, or PBMCs.

The germline CDR1 and CDR2 sequences are SGHRS and YFSETQ. The ends were cut back, 5 bases at V and 2 bases at J, with 10 bases in the middle. The CDR3 length is 13 residues. Original processing methods: Amplification from reference gene primers served as the basis for estimated nucleated cell counts. Libraries were prepared by immunoSEQ multiplex PCR; TCRdb keeps only in-frame clonotypes and omits some of them. Clone size and V and J calls were adopted from that table, with D and trimming inferred from the DNA. This sample carries about 74,000 clones, approximately 86% of them seen once, and the ten largest clones take 1.9%.

This sequence originates from a woman older than 75 with active or convalescent COVID-19. V usage is TRBV5-1 and J usage is TRBJ1-1; no reliable D call. Source material: peripheral blood. DNA for the CDR3: TGCGCCAGCAGGGAGGGAGGAAACACTGAAGCTTTCTTT. Amino acids: CASREGGNTEAFF.